This T cell receptor beta chain was identified in a study of human T cells and chemical hapten exposure. Total RNA was extracted from unfractionated whole blood. Single cDNA molecules in the library carried unique molecular identifiers attached during preparation. Each CDR3 protein is one row after TCRdb ran MiXCR on the 5' RACE reads. The sample yields around 140,000 distinct CDR3 sequences, 4.1% seen once. CDR1 is SEHNR and CDR2 is FQNEAQ in the germline V gene (reference sequence). The CDR3 is 18 residues long. Trimming pared 5 bases from V and 0 bases from J, leaving 20 bases between. This receptor was taken from a female donor in good health. This chain links TRBV7-9 with TRBJ2-1, with D perhaps TRBD1 (6 bases). CDR3 residues: CASSNPDGGGSSYNEQFF. CDR3 nucleotides: TGTGCCAGCAGCAATCCCGATGGGGGCGGTAGCTCCTACAATGAGCAGTTCTTC.